A single sample gave rise to the 17 T cell receptor beta chains below, sequenced in a study of cytomegalovirus exposure and HLA in healthy donors. 60 Vbeta and 13 Jbeta primers were used in PCR. Produced via immunoSEQ multiplex PCR; TCRdb's table is partial and in-frame only. The sample yields about 110,000 clones, under 80% seen once. The sample consisted of PBMCs. The receptors derive from a man between 60 and 75 years old in good health and CMV-seronegative.

The rearrangement joins TRBV30 to TRBJ2-3; a possible D gene is TRBD2 (6 bases). Germline V gives CDR1 GTSNPN, CDR2 SVGIG (reference sequence). The CDR3 consists of 16 residues. With 0 bases removed from V and 4 bases from J, the gap between germline ends came to 17 bases. In DNA, the CDR3 is TGTGCCTGGAGTGTGGGACTCTCATTACCCCCAGATACGCAGTATTTT. Its translation is CAWSVGLSLPPDTQYF.

This clone was detected once. J is TRBJ2-5 and V is TRBV2, with 8 positions matching TRBD1. Germline values: CDR1 SNHLY, CDR2 FYNNEI. The V gene end was trimmed by 7 bases and the J gene end by 3 bases; junction bases not matched to a gene: 7. This CDR3 region has 14 residues. CDR3 in amino acids: CASTGGTGEETQYF. CDR3 bases: TGTGCCAGCACAGGGGGGACAGGTGAAGAGACCCAGTACTTC.

The chain employs TRBV11-2 and TRBJ2-3; possible D gene TRBD2, 6 bases. This CDR3 region has 16 residues. V gave up 2 bases and J gave up 5 bases, with 17 bases separating them. Germline CDR1 reads SGHAT; CDR2 reads FQNNGV. DNA for the CDR3: TGTGCCAGCAGCTTAAGGCGCAGCGGGCGGGGAGATACGCAGTATTTT. Translated, it gives CASSLRRSGRGDTQYF.

The chain combines TRBV6-6 with TRBJ2-7; no reliable D call. The CDR3 consists of 12 residues. CDR1 is MNHNY and CDR2 is SVGAGI in the germline V gene (reference sequence). V was shortened by 2 bases and J by 7 bases, with 9 bases between the two germline ends. CDR3 protein: CASSYPSVEQYF. CDR3 nucleotides: TGTGCCAGCAGTTACCCCTCGGTTGAGCAGTACTTC.

The chain is built from TRBV6-1 and TRBJ1-2, with 7 bases lining up with TRBD1. Germline lookup yields CDR1 MNHNS and CDR2 SASEGT. This CDR3 region has 14 residues. Trimming took 3 bases from V and 3 from J; bases not matched to a gene: 4. The CDR3 nucleotides read TGTGCCAGCAGTGAGGGGACAGCTTACTATGGCTACACCTTC. Translating it yields CASSEGTAYYGYTF.

This clone has a handful of counts. V and J are TRBV19 and TRBJ1-2; a weak D match, TRBD1 (5 bases). V was cut by 10 bases and J by 8 bases, with 17 bases left in between. The CDR3 spans 12 residues. Germline CDR1 is LNHDA and CDR2 is SQIVND (reference sequence). This CDR3 is CATRDFAEGYTF. CDR3 nucleotides: TGTGCCACCCGGGACTTCGCCGAAGGCTACACCTTC.

In DNA form, the CDR3 reads TGTGCCAGTAGTATCGAGACAGGGAATCAGCCCCAGCATTTT. It is translated as CASSIETGNQPQHF. V and J are TRBV19 and TRBJ1-5; 7 positions agree with TRBD1. The CDR3 has 14 amino acids. Trimming removed 3 bases from V and 4 bases from J; junction bases left unmatched: 3. Germline CDR1 LNHDA, CDR2 SQIVND (reference sequence).

In its sample, this clone was seen once. Other DNA sequences in the sample encode the same CDR3. The V and J genes are TRBV2 and TRBJ2-2, with TRBD2 matching 7 bases. Per the germline V gene, CDR1 is SNHLY and CDR2 is FYNNEI. CDR3 length equals 14 residues. V was clipped by 6 bases and J by 4 bases; unmatched bases: 5. CDR3 in DNA: TGTGCCAGCAGCCCCGGGACTACCACCGGGGAGCTGTTTTTT. Its translation: CASSPGTTTGELFF.

The V and J genes are TRBV5-1 and TRBJ2-2; no firm D call. V was shortened by 0 bases and J by 1 base, with 4 bases between the two germline ends. Germline V lookup: CDR1 SGHRS, CDR2 YFSETQ. The CDR3 has 14 amino acids. CDR3 sequence reads: CASSLALNTGELFF. CDR3 coding DNA: TGCGCCAGCAGCTTGGCCTTGAACACCGGGGAGCTGTTTTTT.

The chain links TRBV19 to TRBJ2-5; 7 bases are a match to TRBD2. Germline V gene sequence: CDR1 LNHDA, CDR2 SQIVND (reference sequence). This CDR3 spans 14 amino acids. The V segment lost 4 bases and the J segment 3 bases; nucleotides outside the gene matches: 5. This CDR3 is CASSRSGGEETQYF. As DNA, the CDR3 is TGTGCCAGTAGTAGGTCTGGGGGGGAAGAGACCCAGTACTTC.

The rearrangement links TRBV19 to TRBJ1-1; D perhaps matches TRBD1 (6 bases). The CDR3 consists of 15 residues. The germline V and J ends were trimmed by 3 bases and 2 bases, with 13 bases remaining between them. CDR1 and CDR2 (germline): LNHDA, SQIVND (reference sequence). DNA for the CDR3: TGTGCCAGTAGTATGGCAGGGGTAAAAAACACTGAAGCTTTCTTT. It translates to CASSMAGVKNTEAFF.

The gene calls are TRBV29-1 and TRBJ1-2; maybe TRBD1 (6 bases). This CDR3 is 17 amino acids long. Germline assignment: CDR1 SQVTM and CDR2 ANQGSEA. V was trimmed by 3 bases and J by 0 bases, leaving 20 bases between them. The CDR3 DNA follows: TGCAGCGTTGAGGCTCAGGGGTCCCCTCGGACTAACTATGGCTACACCTTC. This encodes CSVEAQGSPRTNYGYTF.

This clone was counted a single time. The chain links TRBV7-2 to TRBJ2-7, with D possibly TRBD1 on 5 matching bases. Germline CDR1 and CDR2: SGHTA and FQGNSA. CDR3 size: 14 residues. The V and J ends lost 5 bases and 3 bases respectively, with 14 bases between them. CDR3 DNA sequence: TGTGCCAGCAGCCCGAATGGGGCAGTCTACGAGCAGTACTTC. Amino acids: CASSPNGAVYEQYF.

The chain uses TRBV6-5 and TRBJ2-2; tentative D call: TRBD1 (6 bases). V was shortened by 6 bases and J by 6 bases, with 14 bases between the two germline ends. Germline CDR1 is MNHEY and CDR2 is SVGAGI. CDR3 length: 14 amino acids. The CDR3 DNA is TGTGCCAGCAGAGTGGACAGTGTCGCCGGGGAGCTGTTTTTT. Amino acids: CASRVDSVAGELFF.

The chain links TRBV5-4 to TRBJ2-2; no definite D call. The ends were cut back, 1 base at V and 4 bases at J, with 11 bases in the middle. From germline, CDR1 is SGHNT and CDR2 YYREEE (reference sequence). The CDR3 runs 15 residues. CDR3 nucleotides: TGTGCCAGCAGCTTGAACCAGCGAATCACCGGGGAGCTGTTTTTT. Its translation is CASSLNQRITGELFF.

This clone was counted a single time. The chain is built from TRBV5-1 and TRBJ2-5; 7 bases fit TRBD1. Losses at the gene ends were 2 bases for V and 5 bases for J; bases not matched to a gene: 15. Per the germline V gene, CDR1 is SGHRS and CDR2 is YFSETQ. This CDR3 has 17 amino acids. The CDR3 region is CASSLSGTQGSGETQYF. The CDR3, as DNA: TGCGCCAGCAGCTTATCCGGGACACAGGGGTCAGGGGAGACCCAGTACTTC.

The V and J genes are TRBV30 and TRBJ1-6, with 9 bases aligning to TRBD1. V shed 4 bases and J 7 bases; nucleotides not matched to a gene: 2. CDR1 GTSNPN and CDR2 SVGIG come from the germline V gene (reference sequence). The CDR3 spans 13 residues. This chain's CDR3 is CAWMGQGNSPLHF. Here the CDR3 DNA reads TGTGCCTGGATGGGACAGGGAAATTCACCCCTCCACTTT.